The 26 T cell receptor beta chains presented below share a single source sample, sequenced in a study of a mutant IDH1 vaccine in newly diagnosed glioma. The time point was: week 35, safety follow-up. The investigators gave 300 ug of mutant IDH1 20-mer peptide in each vaccine dose, together with topical imiquimod. No antigen is known for these receptors. Repertoires were generated with immunoSEQ multiplex PCR, while TCRdb's copy carries only in-frame clones and drops some. Of tens of thousands of clones in the sample, around 81% were seen once. The material sequenced was PBMCs, taken from a glioma patient whose treatment included an IDH1 peptide vaccine. These receptors were taken from a woman in her thirties or forties with glioma. Some clones in this sample may be carry-over from other donors' samples.

The V gene is TRBV10-3, the J gene TRBJ2-5; no firm D call. This CDR3 is 14 amino acids long. Looked up from germline, CDR1 is ENHRY and CDR2 is SYGVKD. The V end lost 3 bases, the J end lost 7 bases, and 15 bases lay between the germline ends. In DNA, the CDR3 is TGTGCCATCAGTGAAAAGGGAAGCAAGGGGACCCAGTACTTC. Protein sequence: CAISEKGSKGTQYF.

The chain has TRBV23-1 and TRBJ1-2; D ambiguous. TRBV23-1 is placed among ORFs of uncertain function. The CDR3 is made up of 11 amino acids. Trimming removed 9 bases from V and 0 bases from J, with 5 bases in between. The DNA of the CDR3 is TGCGCCAGGCAAACTAACTATGGCTACACCTTC. It yields the protein CARQTNYGYTF.

Details on this clone: Within the sample, other DNA sequences also encode this same CDR3. The chain employs TRBV9 and TRBJ1-3; D is undetermined. Germline assignment: CDR1 SGDLS and CDR2 YYNGEE. With 7 bases removed from V and 8 bases from J, the gap between germline ends came to 7 bases. The CDR3 has 10 residues. In DNA, the CDR3 is TGTGCCAGCGGCGGGGACACCATATATTTT. It yields the protein CASGGDTIYF.

This clone occurred a few times. V and J are TRBV7-6 and TRBJ1-1; D is ambiguous. In germline, CDR1 is SGHVS, CDR2 FNYEAQ. This CDR3 is built from 14 residues. Trimming shortened V by 5 bases and J by 2 bases, and 12 bases separated the two germline ends. CDR3 nucleotide sequence: TGTGCCAGCAGCCCCGAATTAGAAAACACTGAAGCTTTCTTT. Its translation is CASSPELENTEAFF. Drawing the rest from reference TRBV7-6 and TRBJ1-1, the complete variable domain is GAGVSQSPRYKVTKRGQDVALRCDPISGHVSLYWYRQALGQGPEFLTYFNYEAQQDKSGLPNDRFSAERPEGSISTLTIQRTEQRDSAMYRCASSPELENTEAFFGQGTRLTVV.

This sequence joins TRBV7-9 and TRBJ2-5; 9 bases are shared with TRBD2. Germline assignment: CDR1 SEHNR and CDR2 FQNEAQ (reference sequence). The length of the CDR3 is 15 residues. J was trimmed by 4 bases and V by 1 base; bases with no gene match: 4. The CDR3 here is CASSLDSGSGETQYF. CDR3 nucleotides: TGTGCCAGCAGCTTAGATAGCGGGAGTGGAGAGACCCAGTACTTC.

This clone was seen only a few times. The gene calls are TRBV5-6 and TRBJ2-5; perhaps TRBD2 as D (5 bases). The CDR3 totals 17 residues. Between the trimmed V and J ends, which lost 0 bases and 2 bases, there was a span of 17 bases. Germline V gene lookup returns CDR1 SGHDT and CDR2 YYEEEE. The CDR3 reads CASSLVVGRAPQETQYF. DNA for the CDR3: TGTGCCAGCAGCTTGGTAGTCGGGCGGGCTCCTCAAGAGACCCAGTACTTC. The full variable domain, in which reference TRBV5-6 and TRBJ2-5 provide the parts outside the CDR3, is DAGVTQSPTHLIKTRGQQVTLRCSPKSGHDTVSWYQQALGQGPQFIFQYYEEEERQRGNFPDRFSGHQFPNYSSELNVNALLLGDSALYLCASSLVVGRAPQETQYFGPGTRLLVL.

The rearrangement links TRBV14 to TRBJ2-5; no definite D call. The CDR3 sequence is 11 residues long. V gave up 1 base and J gave up 7 bases, with 4 bases separating them. Germline assignment: CDR1 SGHDN and CDR2 FVKESK. The CDR3, as DNA: TGTGCCAGCAGCCAAGCTCTGACCCAGTACTTC. This encodes CASSQALTQYF. The full variable domain, its missing parts supplied by reference TRBV14 and TRBJ2-5, is EAGVTQFPSHSVIEKGQTVTLRCDPISGHDNLYWYRRVMGKEIKFLLHFVKESKQDESGMPNNRFLAERTGGTYSTLKVQPAELEDSGVYFCASSQALTQYFGPGTRLLVL.

This clone turned up a few times. The J gene is TRBJ2-3, the V gene TRBV27; 11 positions match TRBD2. With V trimmed by 4 bases and J by 2 bases, 11 bases remained unmatched. The CDR3 is 18 amino acids. Per the germline V gene, CDR1 is MNHEY and CDR2 is SMNVEV (reference sequence). Here the CDR3 DNA reads TGTGCCAGCAGTTCCCTGATCCTAGCGGGAGGTGACACAGATACGCAGTATTTT. Translating it yields CASSSLILAGGDTDTQYF.

V gene TRBV7-9 combines with J gene TRBJ2-7; TRBD2 matches 13 bases. V lost 5 bases, J lost 6 bases, and 13 bases stayed unmatched. The CDR3 is 17 residues long. Germline V gene sequence: CDR1 SEHNR, CDR2 FQNEAQ (reference sequence). The CDR3 region has the DNA TGTGCCAGCAGCCAGACCAGACTAGCGGGAGGATTCGGCGAGCAGTACTTC. Translated, it gives CASSQTRLAGGFGEQYF.

J is TRBJ1-2 and V is TRBV19; D remains unclear. V lost 10 bases and J lost 4, with 10 bases in between. The CDR3 is 11 amino acids. Germline values: CDR1 LNHDA, CDR2 SQIVND (reference sequence). CDR3 bases: TGTGCCACTCGGGTCATCTATGGCTACACCTTC. This gives the protein CATRVIYGYTF. Full variable domain (rest looked up from reference TRBV19 and TRBJ1-2): DGGITQSPKYLFRKEGQNVTLSCEQNLNHDAMYWYRQDPGQGLRLIYYSQIVNDFQKGDIAEGYSVSREKKESFPLTVTSAQKNPTAFYLCATRVIYGYTFGSGTRLTVV.

This chain joins TRBV5-6 and TRBJ2-4; D remains ambiguous. This CDR3 is built from 13 residues. The germline CDR1 and CDR2 sequences are SGHDT and YYEEEE. The V end was cut by 4 bases, the J end by 7 bases, with 12 bases between. As DNA, the CDR3 is TGTGCCAGCAGCGAGCAAGGTCGGAACATTCAGTACTTC. It codes for CASSEQGRNIQYF.

This sequence joins TRBV19 and TRBJ1-1; 9 nucleotides line up with TRBD1. CDR3 length: 14 residues. Germline V gene sequence: CDR1 LNHDA, CDR2 SQIVND (reference sequence). After removal of 9 bases from V and 5 bases from J, the junction contained 10 bases not matched to a gene. CDR3 residues: CARPRQGVGTEAFF. CDR3 coding DNA: TGTGCCAGGCCTAGACAGGGGGTGGGGACTGAAGCTTTCTTT.

The chain joins TRBV7-2 to TRBJ2-1; D remains ambiguous. V was pared by 7 bases and J by 9 bases, with 16 bases between. CDR3 length: 13 amino acids. CDR1 is SGHTA, CDR2 FQGNSA, per germline. CDR3 in amino acids: CASTEASVTEQFF. As DNA, the CDR3 is TGTGCCAGCACCGAGGCGTCGGTCACTGAGCAGTTCTTC.

The CDR3 DNA sequence: TGTGCCAGCAGTTCCTTGGGGTCCCGGGAGCTGTTTTTT. Translating gives CASSSLGSRELFF. The rearrangement links TRBV27 to TRBJ2-2; D remains ambiguous. Trimming cost V 4 bases and J 9 bases, with 12 bases left between them. Germline V CDR1 and CDR2: MNHEY, SMNVEV (reference sequence). This CDR3 region has 13 residues.

This clone was detected only once. This sequence joins TRBV5-1 and TRBJ1-1; 8 bases align to TRBD1. Germline V gene sequence: CDR1 SGHRS, CDR2 YFSETQ. The CDR3 runs to 15 residues. Losses at the gene ends were 4 bases for V and 4 bases for J; bases not matched to a gene: 9. CDR3 loop: CASSLYRGAVTEAFF. Here the CDR3 DNA reads TGCGCCAGCAGCCTCTACAGGGGGGCGGTCACTGAAGCTTTCTTT.

The chain has TRBV9 and TRBJ2-1; 9 nucleotides line up with TRBD2. The germline gives CDR1 SGDLS, CDR2 YYNGEE. V was pared by 2 bases and J by 9 bases, with 6 bases of the junction left unmatched. This CDR3 spans 14 amino acids. CDR3 sequence reads: CASSVGGGAGEQFF. CDR3 in DNA: TGTGCCAGCAGCGTCGGCGGGGGGGCCGGTGAGCAGTTCTTC.

The chain combines TRBV7-2 with TRBJ2-3, with 16 bases matching TRBD2. Germline V gene data show CDR1 as SGHTA and CDR2 as FQGNSA. J lost 2 bases, V lost 5 bases, and 4 bases had no gene match. The CDR3 covers 17 residues. Here the CDR3 DNA reads TGTGCCAGCAGCACGGGACTAGCGGGGGGGTACACAGATACGCAGTATTTT. It translates to CASSTGLAGGYTDTQYF.

The rearrangement joins TRBV2 to TRBJ1-4; the D gene is possibly TRBD1 (5 bases). This CDR3 has 14 amino acids. Trimming removed 1 base from V and 10 bases from J, with 13 bases in between. The germline gives CDR1 SNHLY, CDR2 FYNNEI. The CDR3 spells CASSEGPLGGKLFF. DNA of the CDR3: TGTGCCAGCAGTGAAGGACCGTTGGGGGGAAAACTGTTTTTT.

This chain links TRBV6-5 with TRBJ1-5; tentatively, D is TRBD1 (5 bases). Germline values: CDR1 MNHEY, CDR2 SVGAGI. This CDR3 region has 14 residues. V was cut by 6 bases and J by 6 bases, with 15 bases left in between. CDR3 in amino acids: CASSPGQIIQPQHF. The CDR3 DNA follows: TGTGCCAGCAGCCCCGGACAAATAATTCAGCCCCAGCATTTT.

The chain joins TRBV7-9 to TRBJ2-1, with D maybe TRBD2 (6 bases). Germline values: CDR1 SEHNR, CDR2 FQNEAQ (reference sequence). V was shortened by 1 base and J by 3 bases, with 7 bases between the two germline ends. CDR3 size: 14 residues. The CDR3, as DNA: TGTGCCAGCAGCTTAGGGGGGGTCTACAATGAGCAGTTCTTC. Translating it yields CASSLGGVYNEQFF.

The table lists this clone with a count of one. The J gene is TRBJ1-2, the V gene TRBV4-1; 8 positions agree with TRBD1. CDR3 size: 17 residues. The germline gives CDR1 MGHRA, CDR2 YSYEKL. Germline trimming cut 2 bases from V and 5 bases from J; bases unmatched to any gene: 13. CDR3 in DNA: TGCGCCAGCAGCCAACCTACTTTAACAGGGGGACGATATGGCTACACCTTC. Its protein is CASSQPTLTGGRYGYTF.

The V gene is TRBV7-9, the J gene TRBJ2-2; 12 bases match TRBD2. Germline V gene data show CDR1 as SEHNR and CDR2 as FQNEAQ (reference sequence). Losses at the gene ends were 4 bases for V and 5 bases for J; bases not matched to a gene: 8. The CDR3 is 17 residues long. The DNA of the CDR3 is TGTGCCAGCAGCTCGACTAGCGGGAGAGCGGGGACCGGGGAGCTGTTTTTT. Translating it yields CASSSTSGRAGTGELFF.

V gene TRBV7-2 combines with J gene TRBJ1-1; D gene unclear. Germline CDR1 is SGHTA and CDR2 is FQGNSA. This CDR3 comprises 11 residues. V was pared by 7 bases and J by 0 bases, with 3 bases between. The CDR3 region has the DNA TGTGCCAGCATTATGAACACTGAAGCTTTCTTT. This translates into CASIMNTEAFF.

The chain links TRBV4-1 to TRBJ2-5, with 9 positions matching TRBD1. V lost 0 bases and J lost 1; bases outside the gene matches: 6. Germline V CDR1 and CDR2: MGHRA, YSYEKL. The CDR3 extends over 17 amino acids. The CDR3 DNA reads as TGCGCCAGCAGCCAAGATCTTTCGGGACAGGGCCAAGAGACCCAGTACTTC. Amino acids: CASSQDLSGQGQETQYF.

This clone has just a few counts. The rearrangement joins TRBV9 to TRBJ2-1; TRBD2 aligns across 12 bases. J was trimmed by 4 bases and V by 3 bases; bases with no gene match: 5. CDR1 SGDLS and CDR2 YYNGEE come from the germline V gene. CDR3 length equals 16 residues. CDR3 loop: CASSASGGASYNEQFF. In nucleotides, the CDR3 is TGTGCCAGCAGCGCTAGCGGGGGGGCTTCTTACAATGAGCAGTTCTTC.

The V gene is TRBV4-1, the J gene TRBJ2-5; TRBD2 matches 11 bases. Germline V gene lookup returns CDR1 MGHRA and CDR2 YSYEKL. Unmatched junction bases numbered 12, after V lost 7 bases and J lost 5 bases. The CDR3 covers 16 residues. DNA of the CDR3: TGCGCCAGCAAGGAGGAAATAGCGGGGGGGCGGGAGACCCAGTACTTC. This gives the protein CASKEEIAGGRETQYF.